This record looks at one T cell receptor beta chain sequence and its context. The entry originates in a study of blood T cell repertoires in COVID-19. Assay used: immunoSEQ multiplex PCR; TCRdb lists only in-frame clones, some missing. This sample carries 300,000 to 450,000 clones, about 88% of them seen once, and the ten largest clones take about 0.93%. The V end was cut by 9 bases, the J end by 8 bases, with 23 bases between. Germline V gene sequence: CDR1 MDHEN, CDR2 SYDVKM. The CDR3 runs to 15 residues. Specimen: PBMCs or T cells enriched from blood (not recorded which). This sequence was found in a woman in her thirties who had recovered from COVID-19. The gene calls are TRBV28 and TRBJ2-1, with a possible D match to TRBD2 (6 bases). The chain's CDR3 is CASHTRGTLVDEQFF. DNA for the CDR3: TGTGCCAGTCATACCCGGGGGACCCTGGTCGATGAGCAGTTCTTC.